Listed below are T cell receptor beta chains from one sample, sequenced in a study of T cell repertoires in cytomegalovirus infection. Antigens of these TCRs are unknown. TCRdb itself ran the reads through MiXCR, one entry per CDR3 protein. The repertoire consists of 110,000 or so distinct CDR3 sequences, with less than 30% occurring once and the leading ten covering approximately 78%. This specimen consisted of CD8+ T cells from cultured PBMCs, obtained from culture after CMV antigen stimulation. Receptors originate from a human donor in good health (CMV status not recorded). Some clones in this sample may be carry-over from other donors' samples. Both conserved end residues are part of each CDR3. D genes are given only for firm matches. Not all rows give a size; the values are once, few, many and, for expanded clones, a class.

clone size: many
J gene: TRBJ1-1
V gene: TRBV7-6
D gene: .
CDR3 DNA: TGTGCCAGCAGCCCGGGGGTCTGGACTGAAGCTTTCTTT
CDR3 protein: CASSPGVWTEAFF

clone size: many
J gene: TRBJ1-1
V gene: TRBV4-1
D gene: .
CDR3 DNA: TGCGCCAGCAGCCGAGAAGGGACAATGAACACTGAAGCTTTCTTT
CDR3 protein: CASSREGTMNTEAFF

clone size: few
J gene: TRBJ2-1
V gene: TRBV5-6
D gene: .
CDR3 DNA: TGTGCCAGCAGCGCGGGACAGTACAATGAGCAGTTCTTC
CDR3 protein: CASSAGQYNEQFF

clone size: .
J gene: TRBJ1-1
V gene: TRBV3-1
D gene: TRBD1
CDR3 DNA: TGTGCCAGCAGCCAAGATCTTAGGAACAGGGGAGCGACTGAAGCTTTCTTT
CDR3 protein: CASSQDLRNRGATEAFF

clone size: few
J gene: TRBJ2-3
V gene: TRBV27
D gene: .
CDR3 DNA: TGTGCCAGCAGTGCCTCCTCTAGATCAGATACGCAGTATTTT
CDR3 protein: CASSASSRSDTQYF

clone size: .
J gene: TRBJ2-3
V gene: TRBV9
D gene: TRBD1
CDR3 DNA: TGTGCCAGCAGCGTCCGGGACAGGGTGTCCCAGGGGACAGATACGCAGTATTTT
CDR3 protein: CASSVRDRVSQGTDTQYF

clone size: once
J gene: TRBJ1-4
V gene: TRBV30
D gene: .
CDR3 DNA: TGTGCCTGGAGCCTCCAGGGTTTTGAAAAACTGTTTTTT
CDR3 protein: CAWSLQGFEKLFF

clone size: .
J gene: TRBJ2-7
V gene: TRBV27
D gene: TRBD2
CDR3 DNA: TGTGCCAGCAGTTCCCGACTAGCGGGAGACTACGAGCAGTACTTC
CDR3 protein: CASSSRLAGDYEQYF

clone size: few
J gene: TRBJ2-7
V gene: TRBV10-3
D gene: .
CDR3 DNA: TGTGCCATCAGTGAGGGGGTGAGACCCTACGAGCAGTACTTC
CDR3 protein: CAISEGVRPYEQYF

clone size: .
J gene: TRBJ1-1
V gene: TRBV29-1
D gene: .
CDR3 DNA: TGCAGCTCAAGGGAAGACACTGAAGCTTTCTTT
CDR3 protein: CSSREDTEAFF

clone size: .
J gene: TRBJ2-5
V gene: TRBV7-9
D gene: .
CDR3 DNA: TGTGCCAGCAGCTTAGTTGGCAGTCCAGGGGAGACCCAGTACTTC
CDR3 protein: CASSLVGSPGETQYF

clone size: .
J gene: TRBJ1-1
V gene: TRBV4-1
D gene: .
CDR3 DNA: TGCGCCAGCAGCCGACGTGGACAGACCACTGAAGCTTTCTTT
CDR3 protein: CASSRRGQTTEAFF

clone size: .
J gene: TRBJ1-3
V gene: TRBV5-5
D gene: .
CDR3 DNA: TGTGCCAGCAGCGAGGGTTCCGGAAACACCATATATTTT
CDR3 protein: CASSEGSGNTIYF

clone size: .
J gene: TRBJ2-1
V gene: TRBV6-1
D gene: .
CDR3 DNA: TGTGCCAGCAGTGAAAGATCGTTCCTCTACAATGAGCAGTTCTTC
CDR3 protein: CASSERSFLYNEQFF

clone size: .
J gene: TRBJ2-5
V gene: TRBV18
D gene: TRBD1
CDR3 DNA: TGTGCCAGCTCACCATTTCCGGGACAGGGGACAGAGACCCAGTACTTC
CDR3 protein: CASSPFPGQGTETQYF

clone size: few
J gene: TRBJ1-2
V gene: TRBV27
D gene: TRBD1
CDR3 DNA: TGTGCCAGCAGTTTTGGTCCGACCGGGACAGCCTATGGCTACACCTTC
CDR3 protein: CASSFGPTGTAYGYTF

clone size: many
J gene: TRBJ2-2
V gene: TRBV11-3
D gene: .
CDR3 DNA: TGTGCCAGCAGCTTAGCGGCAAGCGGGGAGCTGTTTTTT
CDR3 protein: CASSLAASGELFF

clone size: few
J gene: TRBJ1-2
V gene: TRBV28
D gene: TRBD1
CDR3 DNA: TGTGCCAGCAGTTACCGAACAGGGGTAGCTAACTATGGCTACACCTTC
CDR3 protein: CASSYRTGVANYGYTF

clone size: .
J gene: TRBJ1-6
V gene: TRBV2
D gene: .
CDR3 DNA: TGTGCCAGCAGTGATTGGAAGGGCTACAATTCACCCCTCCACTTT
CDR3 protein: CASSDWKGYNSPLHF

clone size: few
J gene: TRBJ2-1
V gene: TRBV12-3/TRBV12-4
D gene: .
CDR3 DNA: TGTGCCAGCAGTTTATCAGCGAGCTACAATGAGCAGTTCTTC
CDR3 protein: CASSLSASYNEQFF

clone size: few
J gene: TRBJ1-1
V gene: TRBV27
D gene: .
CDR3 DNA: TGTGCCAGCAGTTCCCCTCCCGACGGACAGAACACTGAAGCTTTCTTT
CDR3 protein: CASSSPPDGQNTEAFF

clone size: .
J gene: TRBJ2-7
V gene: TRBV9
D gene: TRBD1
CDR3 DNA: TGTGCCAGCAGCTTCGGACAGGGAAAAGAGCAGTACTTC
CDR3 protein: CASSFGQGKEQYF

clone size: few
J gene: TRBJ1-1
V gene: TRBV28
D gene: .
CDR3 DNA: TGTGCCAGCAGTCCCCGGGGCAGGGTTGAGATGAACACTGAAGCTTTCTTT
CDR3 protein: CASSPRGRVEMNTEAFF

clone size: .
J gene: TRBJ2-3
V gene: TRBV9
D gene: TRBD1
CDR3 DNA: TGTGCCAGCAGCGTACAGGGGGCCGGGCCCACAGATACGCAGTATTTT
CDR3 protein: CASSVQGAGPTDTQYF

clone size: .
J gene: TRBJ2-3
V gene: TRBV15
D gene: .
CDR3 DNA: TGTGCCACCAGCAGACCCCTAAGGGCAGGCTCCGCGGATACGCAGTATTTT
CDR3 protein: CATSRPLRAGSADTQYF

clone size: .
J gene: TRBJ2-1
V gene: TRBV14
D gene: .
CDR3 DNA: TGTGCCAGCAGCCAAGTAGTGTACAATGAGCAGTTCTTC
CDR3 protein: CASSQVVYNEQFF

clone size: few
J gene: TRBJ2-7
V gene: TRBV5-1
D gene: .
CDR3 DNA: TGCGCCAGCAGTCTGGCCACGGGACTCTACGAGCAGTACTTC
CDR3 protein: CASSLATGLYEQYF

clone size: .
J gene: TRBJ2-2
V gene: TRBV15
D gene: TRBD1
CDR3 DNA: TGTGCCACCAGCTGGGACAGGGGGCACGGGGAGCTGTTTTTT
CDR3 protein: CATSWDRGHGELFF

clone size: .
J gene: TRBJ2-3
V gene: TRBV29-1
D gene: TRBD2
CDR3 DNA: TGCAGCGTCGGGGGAGTGGGTAGCGGGGGACCCACAGATACGCAGTATTTT
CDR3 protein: CSVGGVGSGGPTDTQYF

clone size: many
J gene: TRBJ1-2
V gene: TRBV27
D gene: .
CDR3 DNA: TGTGCCAGCAGCCCCCTCTCTTACGGGGATGGCTACACCTTC
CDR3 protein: CASSPLSYGDGYTF

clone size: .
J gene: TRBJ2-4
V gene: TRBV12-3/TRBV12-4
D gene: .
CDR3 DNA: TGTGCCAGCAGTTTCTACGGATTAGCCAAAAACATTCAGTACTTC
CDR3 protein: CASSFYGLAKNIQYF

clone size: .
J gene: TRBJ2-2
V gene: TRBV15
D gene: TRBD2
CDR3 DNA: TGTGCCACCAGCGGGACTAGCGGGGGGTCGGACACCGGGGAGCTGTTTTTT
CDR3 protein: CATSGTSGGSDTGELFF

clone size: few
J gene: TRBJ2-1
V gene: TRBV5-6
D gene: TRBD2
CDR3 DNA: TGTGCCAGCAGCTCCCGAACCTCACTAGCGGGAATTTTCAATGAGCAGTTCTTC
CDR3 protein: CASSSRTSLAGIFNEQFF

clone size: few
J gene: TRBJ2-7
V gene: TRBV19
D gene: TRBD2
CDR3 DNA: TGTGCCAGTAGTCCGGGACTAGGTCACTACGAGCAGTACTTC
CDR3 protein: CASSPGLGHYEQYF

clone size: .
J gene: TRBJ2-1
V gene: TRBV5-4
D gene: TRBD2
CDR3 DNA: TGTGCCAGCAGCAGGACTAGCGGGGACAATGAGCAGTTCTTC
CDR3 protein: CASSRTSGDNEQFF

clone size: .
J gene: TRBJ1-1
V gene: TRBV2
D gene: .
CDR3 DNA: TGTGCCAGCAGTGAAGCTACCGCGATCTCCACTGAAGCTTTCTTT
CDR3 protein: CASSEATAISTEAFF

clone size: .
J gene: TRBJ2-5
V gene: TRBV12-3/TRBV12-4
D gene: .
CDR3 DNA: TGTGCCAGCACCCTCGGAGGGGGGCTCGGAGAGACCCAGTACTTC
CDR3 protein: CASTLGGGLGETQYF

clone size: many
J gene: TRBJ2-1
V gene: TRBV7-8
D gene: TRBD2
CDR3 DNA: TGTGCCAGCAGCTTAGGGCGGGGGGGCCCGGATGAGCAGTTCTTC
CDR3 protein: CASSLGRGGPDEQFF

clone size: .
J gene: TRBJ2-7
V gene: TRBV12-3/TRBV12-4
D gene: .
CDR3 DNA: TGTGCCAGCAGTTTCATGGAGTCCTACGAGCAGTACTTC
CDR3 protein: CASSFMESYEQYF

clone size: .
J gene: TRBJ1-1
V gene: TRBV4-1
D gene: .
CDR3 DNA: TGCGCCAGCAGCGTTCAGGGCCGAAATGAAGCTTTCTTT
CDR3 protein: CASSVQGRNEAFF

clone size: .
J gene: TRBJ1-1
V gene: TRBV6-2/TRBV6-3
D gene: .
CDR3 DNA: TGTGCCAGCAGTTGGACAATGGAGGGCACTGAAGCTTTCTTT
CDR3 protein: CASSWTMEGTEAFF

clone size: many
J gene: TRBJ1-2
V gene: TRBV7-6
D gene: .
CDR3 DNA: TGTGCCAGCAGCTTAAAGTCCGGGGGGCGCGACTATGGCTACACCTTC
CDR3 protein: CASSLKSGGRDYGYTF

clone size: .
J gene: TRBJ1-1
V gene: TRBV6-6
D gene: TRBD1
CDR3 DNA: TGTGCCAGCAGTTACTCCCAGGGGGCCGTTTACACTGAAGCTTTCTTT
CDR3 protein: CASSYSQGAVYTEAFF

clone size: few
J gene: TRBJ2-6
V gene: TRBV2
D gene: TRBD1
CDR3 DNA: TGTGCCAGCAGGACAGGGGACTCTGGGGCCAACGTCCTGACTTTC
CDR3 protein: CASRTGDSGANVLTF

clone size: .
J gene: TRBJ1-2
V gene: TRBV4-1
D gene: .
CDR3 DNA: TGCGCCAGCAGCCAAACCACCAACAGGGGCTACACCTTC
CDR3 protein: CASSQTTNRGYTF

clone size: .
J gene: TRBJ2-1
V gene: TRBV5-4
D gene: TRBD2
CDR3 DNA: TGTGCCAGCAGCTTGAAGGTAGCGGGGGTACGGGACAATGAGCAGTTCTTC
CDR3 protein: CASSLKVAGVRDNEQFF

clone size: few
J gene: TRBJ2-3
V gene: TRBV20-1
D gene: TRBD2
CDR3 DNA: TGCAGTGCTACCCGACTAGCGGGGAACACAGATACGCAGTATTTT
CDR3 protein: CSATRLAGNTDTQYF

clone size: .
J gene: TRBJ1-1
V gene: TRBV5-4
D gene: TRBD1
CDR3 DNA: TGTGCCAGCAGCTTAAGCCTTACAGGGGGGAACACTGAAGCTTTCTTT
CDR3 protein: CASSLSLTGGNTEAFF

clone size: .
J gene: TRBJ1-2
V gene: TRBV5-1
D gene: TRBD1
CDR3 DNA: TGCGCCAGCAGCTCAGACAGGGCAGGAGGCTACACCTTC
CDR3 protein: CASSSDRAGGYTF